This T cell receptor (beta chain) originates from a study of T-cell reconstitution after alpha-beta-depleted transplantation in children (dated by TCRdb to the mid-2010s). In terms of the full investigation: The study quantitatively tracked T-cell immune reconstitution after TCRalphabeta/CD19-depleted allogeneic hematopoietic cell transplantation in children using TCR repertoire profiling. The investigation overall reported the following: The frequencies of hyperexpanded clones fell over the following months, and after one year, T-cell counts and TCRbeta diversity were mostly attributed to newly produced T cells. The apparently early recovery of alphabetaT-cell counts about two months after transplant reportedly depended on only several hundred rapidly expanded clones that came from non-depleted graft cells. In some patients, the high TCRbeta diversity seen at day 60 was put down to recipient T cells and intrathymic progenitors that had survived conditioning.

This clonotype was counted only a few times. The target of this receptor is not known. Within one base of it there is no much larger clone, and no base qualities were kept. The treatment or condition label on this specimen signifies: allogeneic hematopoietic cell transplantation with graft depleted of TCRalphabeta T cells and CD19 B cells. Transplant recipients were children who received TCRalphabeta/CD19-depleted allogeneic hematopoietic cell grafts. Libraries came from PCR. The reads were generated on an Illumina HiSeq 2500. Molecular barcoding was employed in the preparation of TCR libraries, with unique molecular identifiers being used to normalize TCRbeta repertoire quantification. Starting from the raw public reads, TCRdb applied fastp trimming at Q25, assembled clones with MiXCR and retained in-frame beta chains. Each record represents a unique CDR3 protein, reported with the most common genes and DNA among its rows. The sample includes roughly 790,000 distinct CDR3 sequences, with roughly 15% observed a single time. The leading ten clones occupy just under 5% of the sample.

CDR1 DFQATT and CDR2 SNEGSKA were looked up in the germline V gene (reference sequence). Inclusive of the bounding cysteine and phenylalanine, the CDR3 is 13 residues long. Only the CDR3 portion is preserved as DNA: 39 bases, with reading frame beginning at the first base. V sheds 6 bases and J sheds 5 bases, leaving 16 bases between their ends. Recombination joined TRBV20-1 with TRBJ2-5; no D gene call is confident. The sample here was PBMCs, mostly from graft donor cells, taken 360 days after TCRalphabeta/CD19-depleted stem cell transplant. The receptor comes from a male patient aged 10 to 17 who had a stem cell transplant for acute lymphoblastic leukemia, so the T cells may come from the graft donor. The nucleotides are TGCAGTGCCCTGACTCCTCGACGGGAGACCCAGTACTTC. Its product reads: CSALTPRRETQYF.